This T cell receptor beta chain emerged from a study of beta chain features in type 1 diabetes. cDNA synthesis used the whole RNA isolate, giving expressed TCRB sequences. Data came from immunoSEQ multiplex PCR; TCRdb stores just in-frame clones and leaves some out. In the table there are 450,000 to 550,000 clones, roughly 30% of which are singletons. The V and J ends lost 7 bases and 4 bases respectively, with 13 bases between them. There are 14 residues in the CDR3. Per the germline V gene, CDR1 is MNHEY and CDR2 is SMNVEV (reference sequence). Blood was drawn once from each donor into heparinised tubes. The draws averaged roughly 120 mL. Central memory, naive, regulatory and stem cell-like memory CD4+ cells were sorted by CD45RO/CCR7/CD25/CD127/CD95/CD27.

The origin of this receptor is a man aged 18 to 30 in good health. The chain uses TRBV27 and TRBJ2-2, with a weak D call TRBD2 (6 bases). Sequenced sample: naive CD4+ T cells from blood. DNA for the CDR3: TGTGCCAGCAATTTGAGGAGGGGCACCGGGGAGCTGTTTTTT. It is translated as CASNLRRGTGELFF.